These 25 T cell receptor beta chains were all obtained from the same sample, sequenced in a study of shared clonotypes between healthy human individuals. Produced via immunoSEQ multiplex PCR; TCRdb's table is partial and in-frame only. The sample yields about 2,500,000 clones, over 85% seen once. Sequencing was carried out using naive CD4+ T cells sorted from blood. Documented subset: CD45RA+ positively selected. The origin of the receptors is a man aged 18-30 years in good health.

For this clone: The sample holds other DNA sequences that translate to the same CDR3. The J gene is TRBJ2-1, the V gene TRBV18; 7 bases agree with TRBD1. The trim removed 3 bases at V and 1 base at J, leaving 6 bases unmatched. This CDR3 region has 16 residues. CDR1 is KGHSH and CDR2 is LQKENI in the germline V gene. CDR3 protein: CASSPGTGVSYNEQFF. The CDR3 DNA is TGTGCCAGCTCACCCGGAACAGGGGTGTCCTACAATGAGCAGTTCTTC.

The CDR3 protein is CASSQAATTEAFF. The DNA of the CDR3 is TGCGCCAGCAGCCAAGCTGCTACCACTGAAGCTTTCTTT. This rearrangement joins TRBV4-1 to TRBJ1-1; D not resolved. CDR1 is MGHRA, CDR2 YSYEKL, per germline. The CDR3 consists of 13 residues. V lost 1 base to trimming and J lost 4 bases, with 7 bases between them.

On this clone: The identical CDR3 is also encoded by other nucleotide sequences in the sample. V is TRBV5-1 and J is TRBJ2-5; 11 nucleotides agree with TRBD2. There are 15 residues in the CDR3. The V gene end was trimmed by 5 bases and the J gene end by 1 base; junction bases not matched to a gene: 4. In germline, CDR1 is SGHRS, CDR2 YFSETQ. DNA for the CDR3: TGCGCCAGCAGTTCGACTAGCGGGACCCAAGAGACCCAGTACTTC. Encoded protein: CASSSTSGTQETQYF.

The CDR3 sequence is CASSIGTGADTQYF. CDR3 sequence (DNA): TGTGCCAGCAGCATTGGGACAGGGGCAGATACGCAGTATTTT. The chain recombines TRBV7-2 with TRBJ2-3; 10 bases map to TRBD1. The CDR3 contains 14 residues. Germline CDR1 is SGHTA and CDR2 is FQGNSA. Trimming removed 5 bases from V and 4 bases from J; junction bases left unmatched: 3.

The CDR3 bases are TGTGCCACCCAACAGGGAGTCGACTATGGCTACACCTTC. Translation: CATQQGVDYGYTF. The chain couples TRBV6-5 to TRBJ1-2, with TRBD1 as a possible D gene (6 bases). From germline, CDR1 is MNHEY and CDR2 SVGAGI. The CDR3 is made up of 13 amino acids. Between the trimmed V and J ends, which lost 10 bases and 3 bases, there was a span of 15 bases.

V gene TRBV10-3 combines with J gene TRBJ1-6; 7 nucleotides align to TRBD1. V was pared by 4 bases and J by 1 base, with 1 base of the junction left unmatched. The CDR3 totals 15 residues. From germline, CDR1 is ENHRY and CDR2 SYGVKD. The CDR3 loop is CAISGQGSYNSPLHF. The DNA of the CDR3 is TGTGCCATCAGTGGACAGGGTTCCTATAATTCACCCCTCCACTTT.

The chain couples TRBV29-1 to TRBJ2-2, with D unclear. The CDR3 contains 13 residues. From germline, CDR1 is SQVTM and CDR2 ANQGSEA. The V end was cut by 5 bases, the J end by 0 bases, with 7 bases between. Here the CDR3 DNA reads TGCAGCGTTACACAGACGAACACCGGGGAGCTGTTTTTT. This sequence encodes CSVTQTNTGELFF.

J is TRBJ2-3 and V is TRBV4-1, with 12 positions matching TRBD2. CDR1 is MGHRA and CDR2 is YSYEKL in the germline V gene. The V and J ends lost 5 bases and 6 bases, in that order; junction bases with no gene match: 6. The CDR3 is made up of 15 amino acids. The CDR3 loop is CASSTRLAGADTQYF. CDR3 sequence (DNA): TGCGCCAGCAGCACCCGACTAGCGGGGGCGGATACGCAGTATTTT.

The chain carries TRBV6-1 and TRBJ2-5; D gene ambiguous. The CDR3 has 13 residues. The germline V gene encodes CDR1 MNHNS and CDR2 SASEGT. The germline V and J ends were trimmed by 6 bases and 1 base, with 9 bases remaining between them. This chain's CDR3 is CASRRDGQETQYF. The CDR3 DNA sequence: TGTGCCAGCAGAAGGGATGGCCAAGAGACCCAGTACTTC.

J is TRBJ2-4 and V is TRBV5-1; the match to TRBD1 covers 9 bases. The ends lost 0 bases at V and 2 bases at J; junction bases unmatched: 3. The germline V gene has CDR1 SGHRS and CDR2 YFSETQ. The CDR3 consists of 16 residues. The CDR3 region is CASSLAGTGTKNIQYF. For the CDR3, the DNA is TGCGCCAGCAGCTTGGCCGGGACAGGGACCAAAAACATTCAGTACTTC.

This rearrangement joins TRBV10-3 to TRBJ2-3; D not certain. From germline, CDR1 is ENHRY and CDR2 SYGVKD. V lost 3 bases, J lost 3 bases, and 7 bases lay in between. There are 13 residues in the CDR3. Here the CDR3 DNA reads TGTGCCATCAGTGATGGCATTACAGATACGCAGTATTTT. Protein product: CAISDGITDTQYF.

The chain uses TRBV7-3 and TRBJ1-4; the D is unclear. This CDR3 has 14 amino acids. From germline, CDR1 is SGHTA and CDR2 FQGTGA. Trimming pared 4 bases from V and 5 bases from J, leaving 11 bases between. CDR3 protein: CASSSRHENEKLFF. The CDR3 DNA follows: TGTGCCAGCAGCTCCCGGCACGAAAATGAAAAACTGTTTTTT.

This rearrangement joins TRBV30 to TRBJ2-2; perhaps TRBD2 as D (6 bases). Germline V CDR1 and CDR2: GTSNPN, SVGIG (reference sequence). This CDR3 is 14 amino acids long. Trimming removed 8 bases from V and 1 base from J, with 14 bases in between. The CDR3 sequence is CATSPGGNTGELFF. CDR3 coding DNA: TGTGCCACCTCCCCCGGGGGGAACACCGGGGAGCTGTTTTTT.

The genes are TRBV5-1 and TRBJ1-1, with D possibly matching TRBD1 (5 bases). CDR3 size: 16 residues. The V gene lost 0 bases and the J gene lost 5 bases, with 17 bases spanning the gap. CDR1 and CDR2 from the germline V gene are SGHRS and YFSETQ. The CDR3 is CASSLGDWYGETEAFF. In DNA form, the CDR3 reads TGCGCCAGCAGCTTGGGGGACTGGTATGGGGAGACTGAAGCTTTCTTT.

V usage is TRBV7-9 and J usage is TRBJ2-5, with 10 positions matching TRBD2. The CDR3 runs 17 residues. Losses at the gene ends were 1 base for V and 5 bases for J; bases not matched to a gene: 10. CDR1 is SEHNR, CDR2 FQNEAQ, per germline (reference sequence). CDR3: CASSLGSVSGRTETQYF. CDR3 DNA: TGTGCCAGCAGCTTAGGGTCGGTTAGCGGGAGGACGGAGACCCAGTACTTC.

Comment on this clone: Other DNA sequences in the sample encode the same CDR3. The CDR3 reads CASSAGQGGYEQYF. CDR3 coding DNA: TGTGCCAGCAGCGCAGGACAGGGGGGGTACGAGCAGTACTTC. The rearrangement links TRBV9 to TRBJ2-7; TRBD1 matches at 10 bases. The CDR3 length is 14 residues. CDR1 is SGDLS, CDR2 YYNGEE, per germline. J gave up 4 bases and V 3 bases, and 4 bases lay outside the gene matches.

The V and J genes are TRBV5-1 and TRBJ2-3, with TRBD2 matching over 14 bases. The V segment lost 7 bases and the J segment 4 bases; nucleotides outside the gene matches: 8. The CDR3 runs to 16 residues. Germline V gene data show CDR1 as SGHRS and CDR2 as YFSETQ. This CDR3 reads CASEKGTSGSPDTQYF. The CDR3 DNA reads TGCGCCAGCGAGAAAGGGACTAGCGGGAGTCCAGATACGCAGTATTTT. The full variable domain, in which reference TRBV5-1 and TRBJ2-3 provide the parts outside the CDR3, is KAGVTQTPRYLIKTRGQQVTLSCSPISGHRSVSWYQQTPGQGLQFLFEYFSETQRNKGNFPGRFSGRQFSNSRSEMNVSTLELGDSALYLCASEKGTSGSPDTQYFGPGTRLTVL.

This chain uses TRBV7-2 with TRBJ2-3; TRBD2 agrees at 7 bases. The CDR3 loop spans 15 amino acids. V dropped 3 bases and J dropped 3; count of bases not matched to a gene: 6. Per the germline V gene, CDR1 is SGHTA and CDR2 is FQGNSA. CDR3 sequence reads: CASSFKPGGTDTQYF. Written as DNA, the CDR3 is TGTGCCAGCAGCTTTAAACCGGGGGGTACAGATACGCAGTATTTT.

V and J are TRBV2 and TRBJ1-2; D call uncertain. Deletions cut 3 bases from V and 0 bases from J, with 11 bases between. There are 15 residues in the CDR3. Germline CDR1 SNHLY, CDR2 FYNNEI. The DNA of the CDR3 is TGTGCCAGCAGTGAGTCAGGAACAGCTAACTATGGCTACACCTTC. Translated, it gives CASSESGTANYGYTF.

In DNA form, the CDR3 reads TGTGCCAGTAGTATCGACAGGGGGATGACGGGGGCCAACGTCCTGACTTTC. Amino acid sequence: CASSIDRGMTGANVLTF. The chain carries TRBV19 and TRBJ2-6, with 9 bases lining up with TRBD1. There are 17 residues in the CDR3. With 3 bases clipped from V and 4 bases from J, the junction kept 7 bases outside the gene matches. Germline V CDR1 and CDR2: LNHDA, SQIVND (reference sequence).

The chain links TRBV5-5 to TRBJ2-7, with a possible D match to TRBD2 (6 bases). V was shortened by 1 base and J by 1 base, with 12 bases between the two germline ends. Germline V gives CDR1 SGHKS, CDR2 YYEKEE (reference sequence). This CDR3 comprises 15 residues. The CDR3 nucleotides are TGTGCCAGCAGCTTGAGCACCGGGACTTCCTACGAGCAGTACTTC. It encodes CASSLSTGTSYEQYF.

The V gene is TRBV21-1, the J gene TRBJ2-7; TRBD2, as called in the table, went unchecked against the DNA. TRBV21-1 is assigned pseudogene status. The CDR3 length is 15 residues. CDR3: CASSIATGSRNEQYF. CDR3 nucleotides: TGTGCCAGCAGCATCGCGACGGGAAGTAGAAACGAGCAGTACTTC.

This clone has just one count. The chain links TRBV5-6 to TRBJ1-2; D possibly corresponds to TRBD1 (5 bases). V was cut by 0 bases and J by 3 bases, with 18 bases left in between. CDR3 length: 17 amino acids. Germline V gene data show CDR1 as SGHDT and CDR2 as YYEEEE. The chain's CDR3 is CASSLAAGTSTHYGYTF. The DNA of the CDR3 is TGTGCCAGCAGCTTGGCCGCGGGGACCTCTACCCACTATGGCTACACCTTC.

The V call is TRBV28, the J call TRBJ1-6; D uncertain. Germline V gives CDR1 MDHEN, CDR2 SYDVKM. The length of the CDR3 is 15 residues. V was trimmed by 5 bases and J by 0 bases, leaving 8 bases between them. The CDR3, as DNA: TGTGCCAGCAGTGCATTGAGCTCCTATAATTCACCCCTCCACTTT. It encodes CASSALSSYNSPLHF.

CDR3 sequence (DNA): TGTGCCTGGTTCCGTCCGTCAGAAGGCGAGCAGTACTTC. Protein product: CAWFRPSEGEQYF. V gene TRBV30 combines with J gene TRBJ2-7, with no clear D. The V gene's germline CDR1 is GTSNPN and CDR2 SVGIG (reference sequence). V gave up 5 bases and J gave up 6 bases, with 17 bases separating them. The CDR3 loop spans 13 amino acids.